This TCR beta chain comes out of a study of blood T cell repertoires in COVID-19. Donors of Cohort 3 who recovered were those that had two negative PCRs, clearance, or symptom resolution. The junction had 8 bases not matched to a gene; V was cut back by 3 bases and J by 9 bases. This CDR3 comprises 16 residues. The germline V gene encodes CDR1 LNHDA and CDR2 SQIVND (reference sequence). Clones were read by immunoSEQ multiplex PCR, and TCRdb kept only the in-frame ones, dropping some. The sample includes 110,000 to 150,000 clones, about 90% of them seen just once. The rearrangement uses TRBV19 and TRBJ2-1; 13 bases align to TRBD2. The sample consisted of PBMCs or T cells enriched from blood (not recorded which). This clonotype was sampled from a man in his 60s who had recovered from COVID-19. CDR3 DNA: TGTGCCAGTAGTATCCGGACTAGCGGGGGAAGGGCTGAGCAGTTCTTC. Its translation: CASSIRTSGGRAEQFF.